This TCR beta chain was sequenced in a study of blood T cell repertoires in COVID-19. Study in general: PBMCs, B-cell-depleted T cells, or T cells provided the cDNA or gDNA that made up the material.

Germline V lookup: CDR1 GTSNPN, CDR2 SVGIG (reference sequence). V lost 0 bases, J lost 6 bases, and 9 bases stayed unmatched. The CDR3 is 15 amino acids. Those enrolled in Seattle joined during active infection and were followed longitudinally afterward. Under the authors' procedure: For nucleated cells, counts were estimated from reference gene primer amplification. The method was immunoSEQ multiplex PCR; TCRdb's version includes in-frame clones alone and lacks a portion of them. V and J calls and clone size are those listed in that table; D and trimming were worked out from the DNA. The sample lists approximately 350,000 clones, 85% to 90% occurring once.

The sample comprised peripheral blood. This chain connects TRBV30 to TRBJ1-2; the match to TRBD1 covers 8 bases. This clonotype was obtained from a woman in her 70s with COVID-19, enrolled during active disease. For the CDR3, the DNA is TGTGCCTGGAGTGTCTCCCAGGGGGCGCAACATGGCTACACCTTC. Translated: CAWSVSQGAQHGYTF.